A single sample gave rise to the 27 T cell receptor beta chains below, sequenced in a study of blood T cell repertoires in COVID-19. Clones were sequenced by immunoSEQ multiplex PCR, and TCRdb holds only the in-frame ones, with some missing. The sample holds around 500,000 clones, 80% to 90% seen once. Sample: peripheral blood. These receptors all stem from a human donor in a cohort sampled during active COVID-19.

This clone was seen a handful of times. The rearrangement links TRBV6-5 to TRBJ1-1; 7 bases agree with TRBD1. The CDR3 runs 14 residues. Per the germline V gene, CDR1 is MNHEY and CDR2 is SVGAGI. V lost 2 bases, J lost 1 base, and 1 base stayed unmatched. For the CDR3, the DNA is TGTGCCAGCAGTTACCGGACAGGGAACACTGAAGCTTTCTTT. This sequence encodes CASSYRTGNTEAFF.

The V and J genes are TRBV10-3 and TRBJ1-4; 9 nucleotides match TRBD1. V shed 6 bases and J 7 bases; nucleotides not matched to a gene: 12. The CDR3 runs 16 residues. Germline CDR1 is ENHRY and CDR2 is SYGVKD. The CDR3 is CAISSGQGGGSEKLFF. The CDR3, as DNA: TGTGCCATCAGCTCGGGACAGGGTGGGGGGTCTGAAAAACTGTTTTTT.

The chain has TRBV5-1 and TRBJ2-7, with TRBD1 matching 7 bases. Unmatched junction bases numbered 10, after V lost 0 bases and J lost 7 bases. There are 15 residues in the CDR3. In germline, CDR1 is SGHRS, CDR2 YFSETQ. CDR3 nucleotide sequence: TGCGCCAGCAGCTTGGGAGACAGGGTTTTAGGAGAGCAGTACTTC. It codes for CASSLGDRVLGEQYF. Based on the CDR3 plus reference TRBV5-1 and TRBJ2-7, the full variable domain is KAGVTQTPRYLIKTRGQQVTLSCSPISGHRSVSWYQQTPGQGLQFLFEYFSETQRNKGNFPGRFSGRQFSNSRSEMNVSTLELGDSALYLCASSLGDRVLGEQYFGPGTRLTVT.

V gene TRBV4-3 combines with J gene TRBJ2-7; TRBD2 aligns across 7 bases. The germline V gene encodes CDR1 LGHNA and CDR2 YSLEER. The CDR3 spans 15 residues. Trimming at V came to 1 base and at J to 3 bases, leaving 6 bases not matched to a gene. In nucleotides, the CDR3 is TGCGCCAGCAGCCAAGCCTCGGGGGGTAGCTACGAGCAGTACTTC. It encodes CASSQASGGSYEQYF.

The DNA for the CDR3 is TGCGCCAGCAGCAGCGGGACAGGGGAAACGGGCTACACCTTC. Translating it yields CASSSGTGETGYTF. V usage is TRBV5-1 and J usage is TRBJ1-2; 10 bases fit TRBD1. Germline CDR1 and CDR2: SGHRS and YFSETQ. Trimming at V came to 4 bases and at J to 8 bases, leaving 8 bases not matched to a gene. The CDR3 covers 14 residues.

The gene calls are TRBV19 and TRBJ1-5; no definite D call. V gave up 7 bases and J gave up 6 bases, with 19 bases separating them. This CDR3 spans 15 amino acids. Germline-derived CDR1 and CDR2 are LNHDA and SQIVND (reference sequence). The CDR3 bases are TGTGCCAGTACCACACGGGATATCCGGATTCAGCCCCAGCATTTT. Translating it yields CASTTRDIRIQPQHF.

The chain couples TRBV10-3 to TRBJ2-3, with D unresolved. The germline CDR1 and CDR2 sequences are ENHRY and SYGVKD. Trimming pared 7 bases from V and 0 bases from J, leaving 8 bases between. This CDR3 region has 13 residues. The CDR3 DNA sequence: TGTGCCATCAATAGATACAGCACAGATACGCAGTATTTT. It codes for CAINRYSTDTQYF.

The rearrangement uses TRBV6-1 and TRBJ1-1; TRBD1 matches at 7 bases. CDR1 and CDR2 from the germline V gene are MNHNS and SASEGT. V was pared by 2 bases and J by 1 base, with 4 bases of the junction left unmatched. The CDR3 totals 15 residues. In DNA, the CDR3 is TGTGCCAGCAGTGAAACCAGACAGGGGAACACTGAAGCTTTCTTT. This gives the protein CASSETRQGNTEAFF.

This clone appeared a single time. The J gene is TRBJ1-2, the V gene TRBV29-1, with D tentatively TRBD1 (6 bases). Germline V CDR1 and CDR2: SQVTM, ANQGSEA. CDR3 length: 12 residues. V dropped 6 bases and J dropped 4 bases, with 12 bases sitting between them. DNA for the CDR3: TGCAGCGTGGGCACAGGGATCTATGGCTACACCTTC. This sequence encodes CSVGTGIYGYTF. The variable domain in full, with the rest retrieved from reference TRBV29-1 and TRBJ1-2, is SAVISQKPSRDICQRGTSLTIQCQVDSQVTMMFWYRQQPGQSLTLIATANQGSEATYESGFVIDKFPISRPNLTFSTLTVSNMSPEDSSIYLCSVGTGIYGYTFGSGTRLTVV.

The J gene is TRBJ1-5, the V gene TRBV6-2 or TRBV6-3; weak D call: TRBD1 (6 bases). Germline CDR1 is MNHEY and CDR2 is SVGEGT. V gave up 2 bases and J gave up 0 bases, with 17 bases separating them. The CDR3 has 18 residues. The CDR3: CASSYILGTPYSNQPQHF. The CDR3 nucleotides are TGTGCCAGCAGTTACATCTTAGGGACACCTTATAGCAATCAGCCCCAGCATTTT.

Here the CDR3 DNA reads TGTGCCATCAGTCCAACAACGGGATCCACAGATACGCAGTATTTT. The encoded protein is CAISPTTGSTDTQYF. The rearrangement uses TRBV10-3 and TRBJ2-3, with D possibly being TRBD2 (5 bases). V was pared by 5 bases and J by 2 bases, with 14 bases between. In germline, CDR1 is ENHRY, CDR2 SYGVKD. The CDR3 spans 15 residues.

V usage is TRBV19 and J usage is TRBJ2-1; 8 bases fit TRBD2. V shed 1 base and J 6 bases; nucleotides not matched to a gene: 11. CDR1 and CDR2 (germline): LNHDA, SQIVND (reference sequence). CDR3 length: 17 amino acids. CDR3 coding DNA: TGTGCCAGTAGTATAGTTCCAGCGGGAGCATCTATCAATGAGCAGTTCTTC. Protein product: CASSIVPAGASINEQFF.

This chain joins TRBV28 and TRBJ2-5; D call uncertain. This CDR3 comprises 13 residues. The V gene's germline CDR1 is MDHEN and CDR2 SYDVKM. The V gene lost 6 bases and the J gene lost 5 bases, with 13 bases spanning the gap. Written as DNA, the CDR3 is TGTGCCAGCAGCCTTAGTGGCGGTGAGACCCAGTACTTC. Protein sequence: CASSLSGGETQYF.

The chain has TRBV7-9 and TRBJ1-6, with D perhaps matching TRBD1 (5 bases). V was cut by 3 bases and J by 7 bases, with 13 bases left in between. The CDR3 runs to 15 residues. The germline V gene has CDR1 SEHNR and CDR2 FQNEAQ (reference sequence). The CDR3, as DNA: TGTGCCAGCAGCTTCCCAAGGGGCACCAATTCACCCCTCCACTTT. It specifies CASSFPRGTNSPLHF.

Details on this clone: The junction does not match germline at one end; this may be a read error. The chain carries TRBV3-1 (or the pseudogene TRBV3-2) and TRBJ2-7; 10 nucleotides align to TRBD2. CDR1 and CDR2 (germline): LGHDT, YNNKEL (reference sequence). The CDR3 has 12 residues. The CDR3 nucleotides are TGTGCCAGCAGCCAAGGACAGCTAGCGGGAGTTTTC. It yields the protein CASSQGQLAGVF.

The chain combines TRBV3-1 (or the pseudogene TRBV3-2) with TRBJ2-7; 12 nucleotides match TRBD1. In germline, CDR1 is LGHDT, CDR2 YNNKEL (reference sequence). This CDR3 spans 15 amino acids. V gave up 1 base and J gave up 5 bases; unmatched junction bases: 3. The CDR3 protein is CASSQGGQGADEQYF. The CDR3 DNA is TGTGCCAGCAGCCAAGGGGGACAGGGGGCTGACGAGCAGTACTTC.

This clone was seen only once. The chain uses TRBV11-2 and TRBJ2-3; 12 bases map to TRBD2. The V gene end was trimmed by 5 bases and the J gene end by 4 bases; junction bases not matched to a gene: 4. The CDR3 consists of 15 residues. Germline V CDR1 and CDR2: SGHAT, FQNNGV. The CDR3 sequence: CASSRLAGVSDTQYF. DNA of the CDR3: TGTGCCAGCAGCAGACTAGCGGGAGTATCAGATACGCAGTATTTT.

V is TRBV4-3 and J is TRBJ2-1; 10 bases are shared with TRBD2. Germline V gene data show CDR1 as LGHNA and CDR2 as YSLEER. The CDR3 totals 15 residues. V dropped 2 bases and J dropped 5; count of bases not matched to a gene: 3. The CDR3: CASSQRLAGDNEQFF. In nucleotides, the CDR3 is TGCGCCAGCAGCCAAAGGCTAGCGGGAGACAATGAGCAGTTCTTC.

The V call is TRBV11-2, the J call TRBJ1-6, with 8 bases aligning to TRBD1. The CDR3 sequence is 16 residues long. In germline, CDR1 is SGHAT, CDR2 FQNNGV. J gave up 9 bases and V 5 bases, and 12 bases lay outside the gene matches. The CDR3 DNA follows: TGTGCCAGCAGCGTAGCTTGGACAGGGAACGGTTCACCCCTCCACTTT. Amino acids: CASSVAWTGNGSPLHF. Combining the CDR3 with reference TRBV11-2 and TRBJ1-6 gives the whole variable domain EAGVAQSPRYKIIEKRQSVAFWCNPISGHATLYWYQQILGQGPKLLIQFQNNGVVDDSQLPKDRFSAERLKGVDSTLKIQPAKLEDSAVYLCASSVAWTGNGSPLHFGNGTRLTVT.

V usage is TRBV6-2 or TRBV6-3 and J usage is TRBJ2-5; D unresolved. Germline assignment: CDR1 MNHEY and CDR2 SVGEGT. The V gene lost 3 bases and the J gene lost 1 base, with 12 bases spanning the gap. This CDR3 comprises 15 residues. This chain's CDR3 is CASSYIGAPQETQYF. CDR3 DNA sequence: TGTGCCAGCAGTTATATCGGAGCGCCCCAAGAGACCCAGTACTTC.

The CDR3 reads CSARSDAYEQYF. The DNA for the CDR3 is TGCAGCGCTCGCAGTGATGCCTACGAGCAGTACTTC. The chain carries TRBV29-1 and TRBJ2-7; D gene unclear. The germline V gene has CDR1 SQVTM and CDR2 ANQGSEA. V gave up 7 bases and J gave up 2 bases, with 12 bases separating them. The CDR3 has 12 residues.

The CDR3 here is CASLVSRGGTEAFF. CDR3 DNA sequence: TGTGCCAGCCTCGTTTCCAGGGGAGGGACTGAAGCTTTCTTT. This sequence joins TRBV6-5 and TRBJ1-1; TRBD1 is a possible D gene (6 bases). Germline V gives CDR1 MNHEY, CDR2 SVGAGI. The CDR3 consists of 14 residues. V lost 8 bases and J 5 bases, leaving 18 bases between the germline ends.

The chain uses TRBV20-1 and TRBJ2-1; 10 bases fit TRBD2. Trimming removed 3 bases from V and 8 bases from J; junction bases left unmatched: 7. The CDR3 loop spans 14 amino acids. The germline V gene encodes CDR1 DFQATT and CDR2 SNEGSKA (reference sequence). The CDR3 DNA reads TGCAGTGCTAGTTCTAGCGGGAGATCGCATGAGCAGTTCTTC. This gives the protein CSASSSGRSHEQFF.

V gene TRBV29-1 combines with J gene TRBJ1-2; a possible D gene is TRBD1 (6 bases). Germline V gene lookup returns CDR1 SQVTM and CDR2 ANQGSEA. The CDR3 runs 12 residues. Trimming shortened V by 7 bases and J by 4 bases, and 13 bases separated the two germline ends. CDR3 residues: CSALDRFYGYTF. The CDR3 region has the DNA TGCAGCGCCCTGGACAGATTCTATGGCTACACCTTC.

The chain carries TRBV2 and TRBJ2-2, with D unresolved. This CDR3 has 11 residues. Trimming cost V 6 bases and J 7 bases, with 6 bases left between them. Germline CDR1 and CDR2: SNHLY and FYNNEI. CDR3 coding DNA: TGTGCCAGCAGGCGGAACGGGGAGCTGTTTTTT. Encoded protein: CASRRNGELFF.

The genes are TRBV6-5 and TRBJ2-7, with unresolved D. Trimming cost V 5 bases and J 5 bases, with 13 bases left between them. Germline V gene data show CDR1 as MNHEY and CDR2 as SVGAGI. This CDR3 contains 13 residues. The CDR3 DNA follows: TGTGCCAGCAGTCGCTCGAGGTGGGACGAGCAGTACTTC. Its protein product is CASSRSRWDEQYF.

The rearrangement links TRBV6-2 or TRBV6-3 to TRBJ1-5, with TRBD1 matching over 7 bases. Germline V gives CDR1 MNHEY, CDR2 SVGEGT. V lost 2 bases, J lost 6 bases, and 1 base stayed unmatched. This CDR3 is built from 13 residues. The CDR3 loop reads CASSYDRVQPQHF. DNA of the CDR3: TGTGCCAGCAGTTACGACAGGGTTCAGCCCCAGCATTTT.